The 28 T cell receptor beta chains reported below all come from one sample, sequenced in a study of early T cells in non-severe SARS-CoV-2 infection. TCRdb reprocessed the 5' RACE reads with MiXCR, giving one entry per CDR3 protein. The data contain about 61,000 distinct CDR3 sequences, more than 10% of them singletons. Here the sequenced sample was whole blood, taken at baseline. Receptors originate from an adult who was a healthcare worker with PCR-confirmed SARS-CoV-2 infection or an uninfected control (not recorded which). The donor label of this sample is uncertain.

The chain carries TRBV6-5 and TRBJ1-1; 10 positions agree with TRBD1. The germline CDR1 and CDR2 sequences are MNHEY and SVGAGI. The junction had 3 bases not matched to a gene; V was cut back by 4 bases and J by 4 bases. The CDR3 is 14 amino acids. CDR3 in DNA: TGTGCCAGCAGTTCCCGGACAGGGGGCACTGAAGCTTTCTTT. Translation gives CASSSRTGGTEAFF.

By sample fraction, this clonotype is medium-sized. The gene calls are TRBV27 and TRBJ1-2; D is uncertain. This CDR3 is built from 15 residues. Germline CDR1 and CDR2: MNHEY and SMNVEV (reference sequence). Trimming left V 4 bases short and J 2 bases short, with 14 bases between. This chain's CDR3 is CASSSRTGANYGYTF. Here the CDR3 DNA reads TGTGCCAGCAGTTCCAGGACCGGAGCCAACTATGGCTACACCTTC.

This clonotype was counted between two and nine times. The chain recombines TRBV12-3 or TRBV12-4 with TRBJ2-5; TRBD2 might be the D (5 bases). Between the trimmed V and J ends, which lost 7 bases and 4 bases, there was a span of 22 bases. This CDR3 contains 16 residues. This CDR3 reads CASTLRVGGARETQYF. CDR3 sequence (DNA): TGTGCCAGCACCCTTCGGGTCGGAGGAGCTAGAGAGACCCAGTACTTC.

This clonotype was seen a few times. The chain combines TRBV7-2 with TRBJ2-5, with TRBD2 as a possible D gene (5 bases). V lost 1 base, J lost 5 bases, and 8 bases lay in between. CDR3 length: 13 residues. The germline gives CDR1 SGHTA, CDR2 FQGNSA. The DNA of the CDR3 is TGTGCCAGCAGCTTAGGGACTGGGGAGACCCAGTACTTC. Translation gives CASSLGTGETQYF. Together with reference TRBV7-2 and TRBJ2-5, the CDR3 gives the full variable domain: GAGVSQSPSNKVTEKGKDVELRCDPISGHTALYWYRQSLGQGLEFLIYFQGNSAPDKSGLPSDRFSAERTGGSVSTLTIQRTQQEDSAVYLCASSLGTGETQYFGPGTRLLVL.

The gene calls are TRBV2 and TRBJ2-5; D gene uncertain. The length of the CDR3 is 14 residues. Trimming took 2 bases from V and 3 from J, leaving 10 bases between them. Looked up from germline, CDR1 is SNHLY and CDR2 is FYNNEI. CDR3 sequence: CASSEPSAKETQYF. The CDR3 coding sequence is TGTGCCAGCAGTGAACCGTCAGCAAAAGAGACCCAGTACTTC.

In this sample, this clonotype turned up a few times. The rearrangement uses TRBV11-2 and TRBJ1-2; D gene ambiguous. This CDR3 spans 14 amino acids. Germline CDR1 reads SGHAT; CDR2 reads FQNNGV. Trimming removed 5 bases from V and 8 bases from J, with 18 bases in between. This chain's CDR3 is CASSPPGVSSGYTF. The DNA for the CDR3 is TGTGCCAGCAGCCCCCCCGGGGTATCGAGCGGCTACACCTTC.

This clonotype was picked up a small number of times. This chain uses TRBV2 with TRBJ2-3, with D perhaps matching TRBD2 (6 bases). This CDR3 has 15 residues. CDR1 is SNHLY and CDR2 is FYNNEI in the germline V gene. The germline V and J ends were trimmed by 4 bases and 3 bases, with 14 bases remaining between them. The CDR3 region is CASSGSGGGTDTQYF. The CDR3, as DNA: TGTGCCAGCAGTGGGAGTGGAGGAGGGACAGATACGCAGTATTTT. The full variable domain, with the rest looked up from reference TRBV2 and TRBJ2-3, is EPEVTQTPSHQVTQMGQEVILRCVPISNHLYFYWYRQILGQKVEFLVSFYNNEISEKSEIFDDQFSVERPDGSNFTLKIRSTKLEDSAMYFCASSGSGGGTDTQYFGPGTRLTVL.

The chain combines TRBV7-9 with TRBJ1-1; 12 bases fit TRBD1. With V trimmed by 0 bases and J by 6 bases, 2 bases remained unmatched. The CDR3 contains 15 residues. Germline CDR1 reads SEHNR; CDR2 reads FQNEAQ (reference sequence). The chain's CDR3 is CASSLAGQGAAEAFF. Here the CDR3 DNA reads TGTGCCAGCAGCTTAGCGGGACAGGGGGCCGCTGAAGCTTTCTTT.

V is TRBV30 and J is TRBJ1-5; tentatively, D is TRBD1 (5 bases). V lost 0 bases, J lost 7 bases, and 10 bases lay in between. From germline, CDR1 is GTSNPN and CDR2 SVGIG (reference sequence). This CDR3 is 13 amino acids long. DNA for the CDR3: TGTGCCTGGAGTGTCCAGGGAGGGCAGCCCCAGCATTTT. Translation gives CAWSVQGGQPQHF.

In this sample, this clonotype turned up many times. This chain uses TRBV20-1 with TRBJ1-1; D is ambiguous. The CDR3 is 15 residues long. Germline CDR1 and CDR2: DFQATT and SNEGSKA (reference sequence). V lost 1 base to trimming and J lost 5 bases, with 17 bases between them. The CDR3 DNA follows: TGCAGTGCTAGAGTCGACGGGAAGGGTATGACTGAAGCTTTCTTT. Its translation is CSARVDGKGMTEAFF.

This clonotype appeared a few times. This chain connects TRBV7-6 to TRBJ2-3; maybe TRBD1 (6 bases). Germline V gene sequence: CDR1 SGHVS, CDR2 FNYEAQ. With 4 bases removed from V and 0 bases from J, the gap between germline ends came to 11 bases. This CDR3 spans 15 amino acids. The CDR3 nucleotides are TGTGCCAGCAGCTACGACAGGCATAGCACAGATACGCAGTATTTT. It is translated as CASSYDRHSTDTQYF.

The chain couples TRBV20-1 to TRBJ1-3, with D perhaps matching TRBD1 (5 bases). V was shortened by 0 bases and J by 0 bases, with 9 bases between the two germline ends. From germline, CDR1 is DFQATT and CDR2 SNEGSKA (reference sequence). CDR3 size: 15 residues. CDR3 in DNA: TGCAGTGCTAGAGATGGGACCGACTCTGGAAACACCATATATTTT. Protein: CSARDGTDSGNTIYF.

This clonotype was seen only a few times. The chain couples TRBV7-7 to TRBJ2-3, with a weak D call TRBD2 (5 bases). This CDR3 has 15 amino acids. Trimming pared 3 bases from V and 3 bases from J, leaving 13 bases between. Per the germline V gene, CDR1 is SSHAT and CDR2 is FNYEAQ (reference sequence). CDR3 loop: CASSFSMGATDTQYF. CDR3 DNA: TGTGCCAGCAGCTTCTCGATGGGAGCAACAGATACGCAGTATTTT.

A few counts support this clonotype. The chain carries TRBV2 and TRBJ2-5, with a tentative D call TRBD1 (6 bases). The germline V gene encodes CDR1 SNHLY and CDR2 FYNNEI. The germline V and J ends were trimmed by 6 bases and 4 bases, with 9 bases remaining between them. This CDR3 region has 12 residues. The CDR3 nucleotides are TGTGCCAGCAGGGGGGACACAGAGACCCAGTACTTC. Protein product: CASRGDTETQYF.

This clonotype was counted only a few times. At one boundary the junction diverges from the germline segment, which might be a read error. The chain couples TRBV5-1 to TRBJ2-5; D is unresolved. The CDR3 is 15 amino acids. CDR1 is SGHRS and CDR2 is YFSETQ in the germline V gene. The CDR3 here is CASRLDVGLEETQYF. CDR3 in DNA: TGCGCCAGCAGATTGGATGTTGGGCTAGAGGAGACCCAGTACTTC.

This rearrangement joins TRBV6-1 to TRBJ2-6; 10 positions match TRBD2. The CDR3 spans 16 residues. Looked up from germline, CDR1 is MNHNS and CDR2 is SASEGT. V shed 8 bases and J 0 bases; nucleotides not matched to a gene: 4. This CDR3 is CASPSGGTSGANVLTF. The CDR3 DNA reads as TGTGCCAGCCCTAGCGGGGGTACCTCTGGGGCCAACGTCCTGACTTTC.

Ten or more counts support this clonotype. CDR3 protein: CSARGGQGIAEAFF. In DNA form, the CDR3 reads TGCAGTGCTAGAGGGGGTCAGGGTATCGCTGAAGCTTTCTTT. The chain couples TRBV20-1 to TRBJ1-1; weak D call: TRBD1 (5 bases). Germline CDR1 is DFQATT and CDR2 is SNEGSKA (reference sequence). There are 14 residues in the CDR3. V was trimmed by 1 base and J by 6 bases, leaving 15 bases between them.

This clonotype was seen a handful of times. The genes are TRBV12-3 or TRBV12-4 and TRBJ2-1; TRBD1 is a possible D gene (6 bases). Between the trimmed V and J ends, which lost 10 bases and 7 bases, there was a span of 26 bases. The CDR3 has 16 residues. CDR3 sequence (DNA): TGTGCCACCCGTGTTGGGGGACATCGAGGAGCTAATGAGCAGTTCTTC. It yields the protein CATRVGGHRGANEQFF.

This clonotype was counted a few times. The chain couples TRBV4-1 to TRBJ2-3; 7 positions agree with TRBD2. V lost 0 bases, J lost 2 bases, and 11 bases stayed unmatched. Germline CDR1 is MGHRA and CDR2 is YSYEKL. This CDR3 spans 18 amino acids. The CDR3 DNA is TGCGCCAGCAGCCAAGATCGATCGAGGCTAGCGGCCACAGATACGCAGTATTTT. This codes for CASSQDRSRLAATDTQYF.

The V call is TRBV5-1, the J call TRBJ1-1, with TRBD1 matching 8 bases. J lost 5 bases, V lost 4 bases, and 7 bases had no gene match. The CDR3 totals 14 residues. Germline lookup yields CDR1 SGHRS and CDR2 YFSETQ. CDR3 protein: CASSGRTGRTEAFF. The CDR3 DNA is TGCGCCAGCAGCGGTAGGACAGGGCGGACTGAAGCTTTCTTT.

The V gene is TRBV5-8, the J gene TRBJ1-2; no clear D. The CDR3 sequence is 14 residues long. Trimming shortened V by 6 bases and J by 7 bases, and 19 bases separated the two germline ends. In germline, CDR1 is SGHTS, CDR2 YDEGEE. The CDR3 nucleotides read TGTGCCAGCAAGGATCTTGTATTGGCTTTTGGCTACACCTTC. Protein: CASKDLVLAFGYTF.

The CDR3, as DNA: TGTGCCAGCAGTGAACATGGCAGGATGGGCTCTGGAAACACCATATATTTT. Protein sequence: CASSEHGRMGSGNTIYF. The chain carries TRBV6-1 and TRBJ1-3, with no clear D. This CDR3 spans 17 amino acids. V lost 2 bases, J lost 0 bases, and 14 bases lay in between. The germline gives CDR1 MNHNS, CDR2 SASEGT.

The chain combines TRBV12-3 or TRBV12-4 with TRBJ1-2, with TRBD1 matching over 9 bases. The CDR3 runs 14 residues. V lost 5 bases to trimming and J lost 8 bases; unmatched junction nucleotides: 9. The CDR3 bases are TGTGCCAGCAGTACCCGGGACAGGGCTTCCGGCTACACCTTC. Translating it yields CASSTRDRASGYTF.

This clonotype was picked up one time. The chain combines TRBV12-3 or TRBV12-4 with TRBJ2-4; 10 bases match TRBD2. Losses at the gene ends were 0 bases for V and 3 bases for J; bases not matched to a gene: 11. This CDR3 spans 19 amino acids. CDR3 sequence reads: CASSLAKRGGQFGKNIQYF. The CDR3 DNA reads TGTGCCAGCAGTTTAGCGAAGCGGGGGGGCCAGTTTGGCAAAAACATTCAGTACTTC.

V is TRBV28 and J is TRBJ1-3, with D possibly being TRBD1 (6 bases). The germline V gene has CDR1 MDHEN and CDR2 SYDVKM. The CDR3 loop spans 14 amino acids. The ends were cut back, 6 bases at V and 2 bases at J, with 11 bases in the middle. The CDR3 reads CASRKGQPGNTIYF. As DNA, the CDR3 is TGTGCCAGCAGAAAGGGACAACCTGGAAACACCATATATTTT.

Many counts were recorded for this clonotype. The chain has TRBV20-1 and TRBJ2-3; 10 nucleotides agree with TRBD2. The CDR3 extends over 15 amino acids. Germline V lookup: CDR1 DFQATT, CDR2 SNEGSKA (reference sequence). V shed 3 bases and J 3 bases; nucleotides not matched to a gene: 6. CDR3 sequence: CSASGTSVMTDTQYF. The CDR3 region has the DNA TGCAGTGCTAGTGGGACTAGCGTCATGACAGATACGCAGTATTTT.

In its sample, this clonotype was seen a few times. The chain uses TRBV2 and TRBJ2-3, with D perhaps being TRBD1 or TRBD2 (5 bases each). Germline CDR1 SNHLY, CDR2 FYNNEI. This CDR3 spans 13 amino acids. Between the trimmed V and J ends, which lost 5 bases and 5 bases, there was a span of 11 bases. Here the CDR3 reads CASSTGGRDTQYF. The CDR3 bases are TGTGCCAGCAGTACAGGAGGTAGAGATACGCAGTATTTT.

The sample holds many counts of this clonotype. V gene TRBV18 combines with J gene TRBJ1-3; D not resolved. Germline V gene sequence: CDR1 KGHSH, CDR2 LQKENI. The CDR3 contains 15 residues. V was cut by 3 bases and J by 4 bases, with 13 bases left in between. CDR3 amino acids: CASSPKERGGNTIYF. The CDR3 region has the DNA TGTGCCAGCTCACCTAAGGAACGGGGAGGAAACACCATATATTTT.